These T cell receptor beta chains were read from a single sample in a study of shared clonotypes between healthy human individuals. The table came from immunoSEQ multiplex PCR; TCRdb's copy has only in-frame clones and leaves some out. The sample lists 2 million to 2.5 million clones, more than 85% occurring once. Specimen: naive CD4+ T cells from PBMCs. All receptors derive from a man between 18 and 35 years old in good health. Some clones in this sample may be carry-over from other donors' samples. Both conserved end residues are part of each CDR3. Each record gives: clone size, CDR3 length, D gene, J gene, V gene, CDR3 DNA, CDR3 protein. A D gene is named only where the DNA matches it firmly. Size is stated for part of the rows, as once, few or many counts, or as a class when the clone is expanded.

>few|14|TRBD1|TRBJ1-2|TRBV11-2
TGTGCCAGCAGCCTAGTGAGGGACAGGAGCGGCTACACCTTC
CASSLVRDRSGYTF
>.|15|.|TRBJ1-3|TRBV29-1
TGCAGCGTTGAACAGGGCCCACCCTTTGGAAACACCATATATTTT
CSVEQGPPFGNTIYF
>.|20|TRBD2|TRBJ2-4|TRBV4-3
TGCGCCAGCAGCCAAGATGATCCAGCGGGGAGGCCTCTAGCCAAAAACATTCAGTACTTC
CASSQDDPAGRPLAKNIQYF
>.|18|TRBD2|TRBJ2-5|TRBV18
TGTGCCAGCTCACCGAGACTAGCGGGAGCGGCTAACGGGGAGACCCAGTACTTC
CASSPRLAGAANGETQYF
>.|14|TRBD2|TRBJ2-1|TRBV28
TGTGCCAGTCTCAGCGGGAACACCTACAATGAGCAGTTCTTC
CASLSGNTYNEQFF
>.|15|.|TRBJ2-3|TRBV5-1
TGCGCCAGCAGCTTGGACGGGATACGCACAGATACGCAGTATTTT
CASSLDGIRTDTQYF
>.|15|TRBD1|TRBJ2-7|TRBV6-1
TGTGCCAGCAGTGAAGTCCACAGGGGGTCCTACGAGCAGTACTTC
CASSEVHRGSYEQYF
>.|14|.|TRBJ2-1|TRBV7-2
TGTGCCAGCAGCTTGTTTAGCTCCGCCAATGAGCAGTTCTTC
CASSLFSSANEQFF
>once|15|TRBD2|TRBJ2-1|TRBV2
TGTGCCAGCCAAAACCGAGCGGGAGACCGGGGTGAGCAGTTCTTC
CASQNRAGDRGEQFF
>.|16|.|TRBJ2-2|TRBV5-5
TGTGCCAGCACCATTAGGGGGGGGTCCCCCACCGGGGAGCTGTTTTTT
CASTIRGGSPTGELFF
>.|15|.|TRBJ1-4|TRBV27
TGTGCCAGCAGTTTATCCCCGAGAGGTAATGAAAAACTGTTTTTT
CASSLSPRGNEKLFF
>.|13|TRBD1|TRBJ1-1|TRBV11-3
TGTGCCAGCAGCCCACAGGGGGGCACTGAAGCTTTCTTT
CASSPQGGTEAFF
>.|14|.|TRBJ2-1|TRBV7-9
TGTGCCAGCAGCTTATGGACACTGGGGGGTGAGCAGTTCTTC
CASSLWTLGGEQFF
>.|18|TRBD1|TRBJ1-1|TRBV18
TGTGCCAGCTCACCCTACAAGCTGACCGGGACAGGGAACACTGAAGCTTTCTTT
CASSPYKLTGTGNTEAFF
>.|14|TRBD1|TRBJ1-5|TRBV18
TGTGCCAGCTCACCCGGACAGGGGGTTCAGCCCCAGCATTTT
CASSPGQGVQPQHF
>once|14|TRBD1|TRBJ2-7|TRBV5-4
TGTGCCAGCAGCTCACAGGGGGCAGACTACGAGCAGTACTTC
CASSSQGADYEQYF
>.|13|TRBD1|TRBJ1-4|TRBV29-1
TGCAGCGCACAAGGGGGCGTGGGTGAAAAACTGTTTTTT
CSAQGGVGEKLFF
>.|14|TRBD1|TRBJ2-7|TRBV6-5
TGTGCCAGCAGTTATAGGGGGACAGTTTACGAGCAGTACTTC
CASSYRGTVYEQYF
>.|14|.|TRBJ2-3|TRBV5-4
TGTGCCAGCAGCCTGGACAGACACACAGATACGCAGTATTTT
CASSLDRHTDTQYF
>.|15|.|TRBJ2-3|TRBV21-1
TGTGCCAGCTGCCATTTAGCGGGAGGGCTAGATACGCAGTATTTT
CASCHLAGGLDTQYF
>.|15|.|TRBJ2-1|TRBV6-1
TGTGCCAGCAGTGAACGACACGGCCGGTTGGATGAGCAGTTCTTC
CASSERHGRLDEQFF
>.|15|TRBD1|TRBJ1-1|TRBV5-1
TGCGCCAGCAGCCCGCGCACAGGGGGGAACACTGAAGCTTTCTTT
CASSPRTGGNTEAFF
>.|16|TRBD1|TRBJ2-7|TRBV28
TGTGCCAGCAGTTCTACCGGACAGGGAAGCTCCTACGAGCAGTACTTC
CASSSTGQGSSYEQYF
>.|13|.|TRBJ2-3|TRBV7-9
TGTGCCAGCAGCCGATCGGGGGCAGATACGCAGTATTTT
CASSRSGADTQYF
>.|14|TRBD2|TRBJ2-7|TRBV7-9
TGTGCCAGCAGCCCATGGGGCGGGAGGTCCGAGCAGTACTTC
CASSPWGGRSEQYF
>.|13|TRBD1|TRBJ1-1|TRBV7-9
TGTGCCAGCAGCTTACGACAGGGTGGTGAAGCTTTCTTT
CASSLRQGGEAFF
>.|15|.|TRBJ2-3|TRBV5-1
TGCGCCAGCAGCGGGACGGGACGAGAGGCAGATACGCAGTATTTT
CASSGTGREADTQYF
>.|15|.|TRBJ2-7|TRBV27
TGTGCCAGCAGTTTATTCCGGACTGGCGGCTACGAGCAGTACTTC
CASSLFRTGGYEQYF
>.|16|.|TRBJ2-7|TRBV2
TGTGCCAGCAGTGTCGCCGCCGGGATAAGATCCTACGAGCAGTACTTC
CASSVAAGIRSYEQYF
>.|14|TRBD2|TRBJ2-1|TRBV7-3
TGTGCCAGCAGTTCAGCGGGATCTTACAATGAGCAGTTCTTC
CASSSAGSYNEQFF
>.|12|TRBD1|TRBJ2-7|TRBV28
TGTGCCAGCAGATCACAGGGGTACGAGCAGTACTTC
CASRSQGYEQYF
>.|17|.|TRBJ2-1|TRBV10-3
TGTGCCATCAGTGAGCGGGCCAAGAGGAGCTCCTACAATGAGCAGTTCTTC
CAISERAKRSSYNEQFF
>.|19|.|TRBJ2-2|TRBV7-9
TGTGCCAGCAGCTTAGACCGCACTCGAGGGGATCAATTGGCCGGGGAGCTGTTTTTT
CASSLDRTRGDQLAGELFF
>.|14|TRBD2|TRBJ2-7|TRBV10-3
TGTGCCATTGGGACTAGCGGTGGCTCCTACGAGCAGTACTTC
CAIGTSGGSYEQYF
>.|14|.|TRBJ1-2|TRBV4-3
TGCGCCAGCAGCCGCACCGGGACGGCACCAGGCTACACCTTC
CASSRTGTAPGYTF
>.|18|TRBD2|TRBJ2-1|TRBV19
TGTGCCAGTAGTCGGTTAACAGCGGGGGTAGGACCCTACAATGAGCAGTTCTTC
CASSRLTAGVGPYNEQFF
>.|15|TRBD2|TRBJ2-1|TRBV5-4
TGTGCCAGCAGCTTGGGAACGGGAGGGCCGCAGGAGCAGTTCTTC
CASSLGTGGPQEQFF
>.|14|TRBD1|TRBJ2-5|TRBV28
TGTGCCAGCAGTTTACTACAGGGGGAAGAGACCCAGTACTTC
CASSLLQGEETQYF
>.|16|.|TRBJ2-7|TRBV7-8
TGTGCCAGCAGCTTAGTCACCATAGCGGCTACCTACGAGCAGTACTTC
CASSLVTIAATYEQYF
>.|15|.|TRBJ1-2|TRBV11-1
TGTGCCAGCAGCTCCCTACGTGGGGGTGTGAATGGCTACACCTTC
CASSSLRGGVNGYTF
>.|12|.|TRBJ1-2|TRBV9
TGTGCCAGCAGCGGAAACAGCTATGGCTACACCTTC
CASSGNSYGYTF
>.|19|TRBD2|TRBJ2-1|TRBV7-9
TGTGCCAGCAGGCGAGAGGGACTAGCGGGAGTGAAGTCCTACAATGAGCAGTTCTTC
CASRREGLAGVKSYNEQFF
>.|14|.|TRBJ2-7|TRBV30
TGTGCCTGGAGTGTATTCGGGCGGAACTACGAGCAGTACTTC
CAWSVFGRNYEQYF
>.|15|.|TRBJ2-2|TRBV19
TGTGCCAGCAGGTCGGGATTGGGTCGCACCGGGGAGCTGTTTTTT
CASRSGLGRTGELFF
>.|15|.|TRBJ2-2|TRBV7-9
TGTGCCAGCAGCGTCGGGACAAGCTTCACCGGGGAGCTGTTTTTT
CASSVGTSFTGELFF
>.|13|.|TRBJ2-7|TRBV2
TGTGCCAGCAGTGACACAGGGAACTACGAGCAGTACTTC
CASSDTGNYEQYF
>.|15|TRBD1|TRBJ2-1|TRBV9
TGTGCCAGCAGCAATAGTTGGGGACAGGGCAATGAGCAGTTCTTC
CASSNSWGQGNEQFF
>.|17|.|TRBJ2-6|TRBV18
TGTGCCAGCTCACCCCAGGGGGGTCAAAGCGGGGCCAACGTCCTGACTTTC
CASSPQGGQSGANVLTF
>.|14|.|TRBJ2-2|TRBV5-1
TGCGCCAGCAGTCCCGCCACGAACACCGGGGAGCTGTTTTTT
CASSPATNTGELFF
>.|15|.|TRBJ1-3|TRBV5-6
TGTGCCAGCAGCTTGGTACAGGACTCTGGAAACACCATATATTTT
CASSLVQDSGNTIYF
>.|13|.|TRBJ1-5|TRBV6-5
TGTGCCAGCAGGGGGCCGGCTCCAGGGCCCCAGCATTTT
CASRGPAPGPQHF
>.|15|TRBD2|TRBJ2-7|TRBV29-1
TGCAGCGTAGGCCGCGGACTAGCGGGATTGAACGAGCAGTACTTC
CSVGRGLAGLNEQYF
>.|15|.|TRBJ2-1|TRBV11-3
TGTGCCAGCAGCGCCACTGGACTTGAGCACAATGAGCAGTTCTTC
CASSATGLEHNEQFF
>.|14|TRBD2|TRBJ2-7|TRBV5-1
TGCGCCAGCAGCTCAGGACTAGCGGGAGTCGAGCAGTACTTC
CASSSGLAGVEQYF
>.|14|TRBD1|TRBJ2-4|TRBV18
TGTGCCAGCTCGCAGGGACAGCCAAAAAACATTCAGTACTTC
CASSQGQPKNIQYF
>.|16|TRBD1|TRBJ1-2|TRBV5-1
TGCGCCAGCAGCTTGGGGACAGGCTCCCCTTCTATCGGCTACACCTTC
CASSLGTGSPSIGYTF
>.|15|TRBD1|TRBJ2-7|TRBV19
TGTGCCAGTAACCGCGGACAGGGGGCGCCTTACGAGCAGTACTTC
CASNRGQGAPYEQYF
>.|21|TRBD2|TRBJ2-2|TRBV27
TGTGCCAGCAGTTTATACAGGGAGTATGTTAGCGGGAGAATATGGCCCGGGGAGCTGTTTTTT
CASSLYREYVSGRIWPGELFF
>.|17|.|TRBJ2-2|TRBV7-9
TGTGCCAGCAGCCCCCGCCCCCTAGCCACGAACACCGGGGAGCTGTTTTTT
CASSPRPLATNTGELFF